This T cell receptor beta chain was recovered during a study of T cells in Graves' hyperthyroidism and ophthalmopathy. Study-wide results and caveats: Most clonotypes that expanded in the thyroid above 0.001 also showed up in blood. A 13 V-J model separated ophthalmopathy from stable hyperthyroidism.

This clonotype was observed a few times. What it binds is unknown. Amplification targeted TCR beta CDR3 regions from RNA transcripts. First-round RT-PCR with HTBI primers amplified the TCR CDR3 region. Via MiXCR, TCRdb re-called the multiplex PCR reads, giving one row per CDR3 protein. The repertoire holds around 620,000 distinct CDR3 sequences, around 46% seen once, with around 19% in the top ten. Patients were excluded because of uncontrolled infection, other autoimmune disease, pregnancy or lactation. The CDR3 consists of 14 residues. The V end lost 1 base, the J end lost 5 bases, and 11 bases lay between the germline ends. From germline, CDR1 is SGHAT and CDR2 FQNNGV.

The sequenced sample was peripheral blood or thyroid tissue (not recorded which). This sequence joins TRBV11-2 and TRBJ1-1; D call uncertain. The sequence came from an adult woman with Graves' disease, either hyperthyroidism or ophthalmopathy (not recorded which). CDR3 sequence reads: CASSLGHVETEAFF. The DNA of the CDR3 is TGTGCCAGCAGCTTAGGGCACGTGGAGACTGAAGCTTTCTTT.